Reported below is one T cell receptor (beta chain). Assay used: immunoSEQ multiplex PCR; TCRdb lists only in-frame clones, some missing. The sample lists under 90,000 clones; roughly 94% were seen once. This sample stems from a study of technical replicates of blood from a handful of donors. The germline CDR1 and CDR2 sequences are MNHEY and SVGAGI. The length of the CDR3 is 13 residues. V was cut by 3 bases and J by 5 bases, with 10 bases left in between. The material sequenced was T cells isolated from PBMCs. The sequence derives from a human donor in good health. This sequence joins TRBV6-5 and TRBJ1-2; a weak D match, TRBD1 (6 bases). CDR3 amino acids: CASSYSDSYGYTF. The CDR3 DNA sequence: TGTGCCAGCAGTTATTCGGACAGTTATGGCTACACCTTC.